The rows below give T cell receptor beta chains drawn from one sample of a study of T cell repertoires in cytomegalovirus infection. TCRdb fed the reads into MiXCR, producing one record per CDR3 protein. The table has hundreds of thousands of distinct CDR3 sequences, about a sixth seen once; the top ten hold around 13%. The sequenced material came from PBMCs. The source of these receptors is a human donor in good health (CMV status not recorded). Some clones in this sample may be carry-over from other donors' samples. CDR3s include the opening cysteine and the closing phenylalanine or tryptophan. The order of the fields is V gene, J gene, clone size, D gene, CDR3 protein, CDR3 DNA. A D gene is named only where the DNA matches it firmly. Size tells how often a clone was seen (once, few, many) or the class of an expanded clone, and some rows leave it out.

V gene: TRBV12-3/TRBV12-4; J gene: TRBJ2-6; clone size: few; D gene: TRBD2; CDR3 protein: CASSLNGGGAPGANVLTF; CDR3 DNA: TGTGCCAGCAGTTTAAATGGCGGGGGGGCGCCTGGGGCCAACGTCCTGACTTTC
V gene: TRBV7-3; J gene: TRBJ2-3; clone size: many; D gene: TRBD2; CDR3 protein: CASSGAGGTDTQYF; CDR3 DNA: TGTGCCAGCAGCGGGGCGGGGGGCACAGATACGCAGTATTTT
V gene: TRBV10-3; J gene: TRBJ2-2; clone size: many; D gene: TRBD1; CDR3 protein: CAISESRDRRASGELFF; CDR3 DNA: TGTGCCATCAGTGAGTCGAGGGACAGAAGAGCCTCCGGGGAGCTGTTTTTT
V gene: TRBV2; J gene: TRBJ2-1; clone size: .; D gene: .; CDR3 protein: CASSRDPRYNEQFF; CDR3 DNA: TGTGCCAGCAGTAGGGACCCGAGGTACAATGAGCAGTTCTTC
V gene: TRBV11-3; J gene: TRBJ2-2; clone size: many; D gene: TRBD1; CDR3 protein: CASSFTGTDTGELFF; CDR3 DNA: TGTGCCAGCAGCTTTACCGGGACAGACACCGGGGAGCTGTTTTTT
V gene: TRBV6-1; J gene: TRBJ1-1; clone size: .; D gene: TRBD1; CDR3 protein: CASSVGQKNTEAFF; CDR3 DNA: TGTGCCAGCAGTGTGGGACAGAAGAACACTGAAGCTTTCTTT
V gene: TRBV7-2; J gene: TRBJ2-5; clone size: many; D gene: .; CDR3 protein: CASSPTSRVGETQYF; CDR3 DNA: TGTGCCAGCAGCCCCACCTCCAGGGTAGGGGAGACCCAGTACTTC
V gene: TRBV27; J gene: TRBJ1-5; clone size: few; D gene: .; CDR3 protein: CASRDRGQPQHF; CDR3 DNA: TGTGCCAGCCGGGATAGGGGTCAGCCCCAGCATTTT
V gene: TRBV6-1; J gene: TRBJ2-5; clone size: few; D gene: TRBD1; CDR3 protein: CASSDSGGTQYF; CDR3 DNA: TGTGCCAGCAGTGACTCAGGGGGGACCCAGTACTTC
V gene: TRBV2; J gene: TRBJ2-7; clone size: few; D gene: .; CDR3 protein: CASASAGSEQYF; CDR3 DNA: TGTGCAAGCGCTAGTGCAGGTTCCGAGCAGTACTTC
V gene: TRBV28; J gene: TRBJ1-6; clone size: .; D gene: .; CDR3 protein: CASTTDARFLSNSPLHF; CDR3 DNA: TGTGCCAGCACCACGGACGCGCGGTTCTTAAGTAATTCACCCCTCCACTTT
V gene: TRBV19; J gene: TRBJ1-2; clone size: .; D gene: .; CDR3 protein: CASKPDGYTF; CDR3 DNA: TGTGCCAGTAAGCCCGATGGCTACACCTTC
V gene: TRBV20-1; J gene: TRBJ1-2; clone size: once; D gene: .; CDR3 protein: CSAIDSRNYGYTF; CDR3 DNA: TGCAGTGCTATCGATAGCCGGAACTATGGCTACACCTTC